This TCR beta chain was obtained from a study of blood T cells in healthy people across ages. The CDR3 is 13 amino acids. CDR1 is SQVTM, CDR2 ANQGSEA, per germline. A J-beta primer mix and a sample-barcoded 5' primer were used in a second PCR of roughly 7 to 12 cycles. Each CDR3 protein gets one entry after TCRdb re-called the 5' RACE reads with MiXCR. The sample yields about 900,000 distinct CDR3 sequences, around 48% seen once. Samples each yielded at least 5 micrograms of total RNA. As regards this clonotype: Its target is unknown. A read error may account for a junction end that differs from germline.

Study outcomes and limitations: Getting older went along with TCR beta diversity per million T cells dropping roughly linearly. Long-lived and aged donors differed, with more naive CD4+ cells and higher diversity in the long-lived.

V usage is TRBV29-1 and J usage is TRBJ1-1; 7 bases line up with TRBD1. The sequence was collected from a man aged 25-40 years in good health. Sequencing used blood. This CDR3 is CSVEGSLGQEAFF. In nucleotides, the CDR3 is TGCAGCGTGGAAGGGTCGTTGGGACAGGAAGCTTTCTTT.